The 6 T cell receptor beta chains in this list originate from one sample, sequenced in a study of low-dose radiotherapy and immunotherapy resistance in tumors. Noted time point: before trial treatment. Covering alpha and beta chains, TRAV- and TRBV-specific primers were used for the first-strand cDNA. Amplification, which lasted roughly 20 PCR cycles, used a constant-region primer and V-primer adapter to amplify TCRs. From the reads, TCRdb called clonotypes with MiXCR, one entry per CDR3 protein. The sample shows tens of thousands of distinct CDR3 sequences, less than 40% of them seen only once. This material consisted of PBMCs, taken before treatment. The receptors shown here come from a female donor with ovarian cancer.

This clonotype was seen ten or more times. The chain uses TRBV20-1 and TRBJ2-7; no clear D gene. Germline CDR1 is DFQATT and CDR2 is SNEGSKA (reference sequence). The CDR3 contains 13 residues. Trimming cost V 2 bases and J 2 bases, with 10 bases left between them. CDR3 residues: CSARSPRTYEQYF. In DNA, the CDR3 is TGCAGTGCTAGAAGTCCTAGAACCTACGAGCAGTACTTC.

This clonotype was seen a handful of times. The CDR3 here is CATSWVDPGYTEAFF. CDR3 nucleotides: TGTGCCACCTCTTGGGTAGACCCAGGGTACACTGAAGCTTTCTTT. The chain combines TRBV28 with TRBJ1-1, with D tentatively TRBD1 (5 bases). The CDR3 consists of 15 residues. V was cut by 10 bases and J by 3 bases, with 21 bases left in between. Looked up from germline, CDR1 is MDHEN and CDR2 is SYDVKM.

Regarding this clonotype: It differs at one base from a far larger clone, so likely a read error. The chain joins TRBV5-1 to TRBJ2-7; weak D call: TRBD2 (6 bases). The V gene's germline CDR1 is SGHRS and CDR2 YFSETQ. V was pared by 3 bases and J by 5 bases, with 15 bases between. This CDR3 is 14 amino acids long. CDR3 coding DNA: TGCGCCAGCAGCTCCGGGACTTGGTATAACGAGCAGTACTTC. It is translated as CASSSGTWYNEQYF.

A word on this clonotype: One end of the junction does not line up with germline, which may come from a read error. The rearrangement links TRBV13 to TRBJ1-6, with D maybe TRBD1 (5 bases). This CDR3 has 15 residues. The germline V gene has CDR1 PRHDT and CDR2 FYEKMQ (reference sequence). CDR3 coding DNA: TGTGCCAGCAGCTTAGAACAGGCCTCTAGTTCATCCCTCCACTTT. Translated: CASSLEQASSSSLHF.

This clonotype was observed at least ten times. The rearrangement uses TRBV12-3 or TRBV12-4 and TRBJ2-7, with 7 bases lining up with TRBD2. The CDR3 is 14 amino acids. V shed 7 bases, J shed 2 bases, and the junction held 8 bases outside the gene matches. The CDR3 spells CASNPAGPPYEQYF. The CDR3 region has the DNA TGTGCCAGCAATCCAGCGGGACCCCCCTACGAGCAGTACTTC.

This clonotype came up many times. The V and J genes are TRBV4-1 and TRBJ2-7; 9 nucleotides match TRBD1. The CDR3 consists of 15 residues. The V gene end was trimmed by 1 base and the J gene end by 5 bases; junction bases not matched to a gene: 6. The germline V gene has CDR1 MGHRA and CDR2 YSYEKL. As DNA, the CDR3 is TGCGCCAGCAGCCAAGCTGGGACAGGGCCACACGAGCAGTACTTC. This translates into CASSQAGTGPHEQYF.